This TCR beta chain was documented in a study of naive and memory T cell subsets (dated by TCRdb to the late 2010s). For the wider study: In the figure summarizing the skin biopsy and whole blood samples, ten or so blood donors, 7 tuberculin skin test biopsies and 3 saline control biopsies were reported. Skin biopsies were taken from tuberculin skin test sites or from saline-injected control sites and were processed for RNA extraction as described before. PCR2 was typically run as a SYBR Green qPCR and stopped at a set threshold, although low-input samples could use end-point PCR of around 6 cycles instead.

This clonotype was detected many times. Its antigen is still unknown. No per-base quality is available; no much larger clone lies one base away. Trimming costs V 5 bases and J 0 bases, and their ends lie 7 bases apart. The CDR3, cysteine through phenylalanine, is 13 amino acids long. The kept DNA is CDR3 alone, 39 bases in frame from the first base. The CDR1 and CDR2 encoded by the germline V gene (reference sequence) are SEHNR and FQNEAQ. The library came from UMI-ligation and nested PCR. The ligated cDNA was amplified by four rounds of PCR, in which nested alpha and beta constant region primers were used together with the SP2 primer. For the blood and skin samples, TCR RNA was reverse transcribed with SuperScript IV using primers for the alpha and beta constant regions. An oligonucleotide carrying the Illumina SP2 primer and a UMI was ligated to the 3' end of the cDNA by means of T4 RNA ligase 1. To prevent hairpin formation, the 12-nucleotide UMI was made up of two random hexamers with an eight-base spacer between them. TCR alpha and beta chain libraries were processed separately from the second PCR onward, with dual indexing for multiplexing. After pooling, the indexed libraries were analyzed by capillary electrophoresis and sequenced on either an Illumina MiSeq or NextSeq. To boost base diversity and improve cluster recognition, PhiX DNA at about 5-7.5% was spiked into the libraries. The paper's processing steps were these. Demultiplexor extracted UMIs from read 2, combined them with read 1 TCR sequence, and split reads by sample indices. V and J genes and V-J junctions were identified by Decombinator, and each TCR was assigned a five-part identifier that included V and J deletions. UMIs were used by Collapsinator to correct sequencing errors and PCR amplification heterogeneity, so that a UMI-based abundance was obtained for each TCR. CDR3Translator turned identifiers into nucleotide sequence, translated that sequence into amino acids, and pulled out CDR3 regions based on terminal motifs. Error-corrected alpha and beta TCR counts from blood and skin were compared after normalization to input RNA amount. TCRdb applied fastp at Q25 and MiXCR to the public reads, then kept only in-frame beta chains. Each CDR3 protein appears once, grouped with its most common genes and DNA. It is TCRdb's table, rather than the study itself, that gives the V and J calls and clone size. In this sample the table shows tens of thousands of distinct CDR3 sequences, approximately 11% of which occur a single time. The top ten constitute roughly 3.6% of the sample.

Reading the label with the study, this specimen's treatment or condition is: skin biopsy from PPD injection site in Mantoux-positive individual. The study reported a robust and sensitive protocol to amplify, sequence and analyze TCRs, based on 3' ligation of a UMI-containing oligonucleotide to TCR cDNA. Tuberculin skin test biopsies came from sites injected with PPD in individuals with a positive Mantoux test. Total RNA was treated with RQ1 DNase, without cell sorting, prior to reverse transcription, with an input of about 1 to 1,100 ng being targeted. Libraries were prepared from skin biopsies and whole blood to test how robust the pipeline was in samples where T cells are a minority population. General study outcomes and caveats: Both types of skin biopsy reportedly yielded TCR sequences, though far more TCRs came from tuberculin skin test sites. The larger number of TCRs found at tuberculin skin test sites was interpreted as T cell infiltration of a delayed type IV hypersensitivity reaction. The paper did not give details of skin biopsy collection and RNA processing, instead referencing earlier studies for those details. The RNA-based method was acknowledged as potentially sensitive to TCR transcript changes with T cell activation and differentiation.

This chain is built from TRBV7-9 and TRBJ1-1; no D gene is confidently identified. The sample here was skin, taken from a tuberculin skin test site. This receptor was identified in an adult in good health. The CDR3 corresponds to CASSDLLNTEAFF. The bases are TGTGCCAGCAGCGACTTACTGAACACTGAAGCTTTCTTT.